Listed below are T cell receptor beta chains from one sample, sequenced in a study of T cell responses to AZD1222 COVID-19 vaccine. The assay was immunoSEQ multiplex PCR, and TCRdb's table has in-frame clones only and misses some. The table lists approximately 79,000 clones, around nine tenths of them singletons. This material consisted of peripheral blood, taken on day 0 of AZD1222 vaccination. These receptors were taken from an adult in good health. Both conserved end residues are part of each CDR3. Fields, in order: V gene, CDR3 protein.

TRBV6-4 | CASSGEYGGELFF
TRBV6-1 | CASSEGIGGISPLHF
TRBV29-1 | CSVGQGSLYGYTF
TRBV19 | CASSMRNSGNTIYF
TRBV18 | CASSGTANTEAFF
TRBV15 | CATSRDGYEQYF
TRBV2 | CASSVRVGYTF
TRBV27 | CASSHLRLAGGPGYNEQFF
TRBV28 | CASSFQDRYGYTF
TRBV5-5 | CASSLGAGLAKNIQYF
TRBV7-9 | CASSLTADQPQHF
TRBV27 | CASRLRKSVTGELFF
TRBV7-8 | CASSSRTGNSYEQYF
TRBV6-1 | CASSEALKGARNSPLHF
TRBV2 | CASRNSYNSPLHF
TRBV9 | CASSGTLGIGRGYEQYF
TRBV2 | CASSRHGQSNEKLFF
TRBV5-5 | CASTKQANEKLFF
TRBV4-1 | CASSQAGEGRNSPLHF
TRBV5-6 | CASSFRGIRVETQYF
TRBV29-1 | CSVDSSNGGQGYTF
TRBV20-1 | CSASLGAGFNTEAFF
TRBV2 | CASIPYNEQFF
TRBV6-1 | CASINPFLSNQPQHF
TRBV5-1 | CASSPMRGEDTEAFF
TRBV4-1 | CASSQVTGLYEQYF
TRBV18 | CASSPLTNEQFF
TRBV5-1 | CASSLSRETQYF